Reported below is one TCR beta chain. The sample belongs to a study of blood T cell repertoires in COVID-19. The assay was immunoSEQ multiplex PCR, and TCRdb's table has in-frame clones only and misses some. The sample records hundreds of thousands of clones, about 68% being singletons. This sequence originates from a woman aged 80 or over with acute or convalescent COVID-19. Input material: peripheral blood.

CDR3 sequence reads: CASSLAYSYEQYF. CDR3 DNA: TGTGCCAGCAGCTTAGCCTACTCCTACGAGCAGTACTTC. This chain uses TRBV7-2 with TRBJ2-7, with D hard to call. CDR1 SGHTA and CDR2 FQGNSA come from the germline V gene. V lost 0 bases and J 0 bases, leaving 3 bases between the germline ends. The CDR3 covers 13 residues. The entire variable domain, with the rest obtained from reference TRBV7-2 and TRBJ2-7, is as follows: GAGVSQSPSNKVTEKGKDVELRCDPISGHTALYWYRQSLGQGLEFLIYFQGNSAPDKSGLPSDRFSAERTGGSVSTLTIQRTQQEDSAVYLCASSLAYSYEQYFGPGTRLTVT.